The next 9 T cell receptor beta chains were all read from a single sample in a study of cytomegalovirus exposure and HLA in healthy donors (dated by TCRdb to about 2017). The library was made by the immunoSEQ multiplex PCR assay. The multiplex PCR relied on a mix of 60 forward primers for TCR Vbeta segments and 13 reverse primers for TCR Jbeta segments. TCRdb mirrors the immuneACCESS table, restricted to in-frame sequences. Some clones are absent from its copies; in checked studies, under half trace to an unresolved V gene, and the reason for the others is unknown. A total of about 130,000 clones appear in this sample, 65% to 70% of them only once. The ten largest clones represent approximately 1.6% of the sample. Sequenced: PBMCs. These receptors originate from a human donor in good health.

The chain uses TRBV28 and TRBJ2-7; maybe TRBD1 (6 bases). The V end lost 5 bases, the J end lost 5 bases, and 10 bases lay between the germline ends. Germline V gene lookup returns CDR1 MDHEN and CDR2 SYDVKM. The CDR3 loop spans 12 amino acids. The CDR3 here is CASSQTGNEQYF. In nucleotides, the CDR3 is TGTGCCAGCAGTCAAACAGGGAACGAGCAGTACTTC.

This clone has a single count. This CDR3 is also generated by other DNA sequences in the sample. This sequence joins TRBV7-9 and TRBJ2-1, with D hard to call. This CDR3 region has 15 residues. CDR1 SEHNR and CDR2 FQNEAQ come from the germline V gene (reference sequence). Trimming took off 4 bases at V and 0 bases at J, with 10 bases between the two ends. The CDR3 loop is CASSSGGSSYNEQFF. In DNA form, the CDR3 reads TGTGCCAGCAGCTCTGGCGGTAGCTCCTACAATGAGCAGTTCTTC.

The rearrangement uses TRBV5-4 and TRBJ2-5; 10 nucleotides line up with TRBD1. The germline V gene has CDR1 SGHNT and CDR2 YYREEE (reference sequence). V lost 4 bases to trimming and J lost 5 bases; unmatched junction nucleotides: 5. The length of the CDR3 is 14 residues. This CDR3 is CASSTRTGGETQYF. The CDR3 DNA sequence: TGTGCCAGCAGCACCCGGACAGGGGGGGAGACCCAGTACTTC.

The V call is TRBV18, the J call TRBJ1-1; 7 nucleotides agree with TRBD1. The CDR3 is 13 amino acids. V lost 4 bases to trimming and J lost 7 bases; unmatched junction nucleotides: 6. Looked up from germline, CDR1 is KGHSH and CDR2 is LQKENI. CDR3 protein: CASSRDRADEAFF. The CDR3 DNA follows: TGTGCCAGCTCACGCGACAGGGCAGATGAAGCTTTCTTT.

This chain joins TRBV12-5 and TRBJ1-1; 7 positions agree with TRBD1. The CDR3 loop spans 13 amino acids. The junction had 6 bases not matched to a gene; V was cut back by 5 bases and J by 6 bases. Germline V gives CDR1 LGHNT, CDR2 FRNRAP. The CDR3 protein is CASGKGQLSEAFF. CDR3 nucleotide sequence: TGTGCTAGTGGTAAGGGACAGCTCTCTGAAGCTTTCTTT.

This clone occurred once. The genes are TRBV19 and TRBJ2-3; the D gene is possibly TRBD2 (5 bases). The germline V and J ends were trimmed by 3 bases and 2 bases, with 12 bases remaining between them. This CDR3 comprises 15 residues. The germline V gene encodes CDR1 LNHDA and CDR2 SQIVND (reference sequence). CDR3: CASSIGDYHTDTQYF. CDR3 nucleotides: TGTGCCAGTAGTATCGGAGACTACCACACAGATACGCAGTATTTT.

V gene TRBV5-4 combines with J gene TRBJ2-1; TRBD2 is a possible D gene (5 bases). The CDR3 has 16 residues. Between the trimmed V and J ends, which lost 2 bases and 0 bases, there was a span of 12 bases. CDR1 and CDR2 from the germline V gene are SGHNT and YYREEE (reference sequence). CDR3 coding DNA: TGTGCCAGCAGCTTAGGCGGGTTGAGCTCCTACAATGAGCAGTTCTTC. Amino acids: CASSLGGLSSYNEQFF.

This clone has a handful of counts. The chain has TRBV4-2 and TRBJ2-1, with 10 nucleotides matching TRBD2. V trimming: 2 bases; J trimming: 6 bases; junction bases outside the gene matches: 7. Germline V CDR1 and CDR2: LGHNA, YNFKEQ. The CDR3 loop spans 16 amino acids. CDR3 bases: TGTGCCAGCAGCCAACTTAGCGGGAGGACCAGCAATGAGCAGTTCTTC. It translates to CASSQLSGRTSNEQFF.

The genes are TRBV6-4 and TRBJ1-1; perhaps TRBD1 as D (5 bases). The CDR3 runs 15 residues. Trimming pared 0 bases from V and 3 bases from J, leaving 11 bases between. Germline values: CDR1 MRHNA, CDR2 SNTAGT. CDR3 nucleotides: TGTGCCAGCAGTGACTCGATAAAAGGGGACACTGAAGCTTTCTTT. It specifies CASSDSIKGDTEAFF.